This TCR beta chain is drawn from a study of CD8 T cells in ankylosing spondylitis. General study findings and limits: Among TCR beta sequences, a motif of under ten highly homologous variants appeared characteristic of ankylosing spondylitis blood. Disease-linked clones were reportedly significantly enriched in matched ankylosing spondylitis synovial fluid.

Between the trimmed V and J ends, which lost 6 bases and 2 bases, there was a span of 20 bases. The CDR3 contains 17 residues. With respect to this clonotype: The antigen is undetermined.

Generation of TCR beta libraries employed quantitative 5'-RACE incorporating molecular barcodes. In TCRdb, the 5' RACE reads were re-called with MiXCR into one record per CDR3 protein. Among about 220,000 distinct CDR3 sequences listed, about 7% were seen once. This receptor was identified in a male donor with ankylosing spondylitis. Material: blood, either unsorted or a sorted T cell fraction (not recorded which). J is TRBJ1-3 and V is TRBV23-1; D perhaps matches TRBD1 (6 bases). TRBV23-1 is recorded as an ORF, its role being uncertain. For the CDR3, the DNA is TGCGCCAGCAGCCTCCGACTTACAGGGACGGCTGGAAACACCATATATTTT. Its protein product is CASSLRLTGTAGNTIYF.